One sample yielded the 15 T cell receptor beta chains listed below, sequenced in a study of cytomegalovirus exposure and HLA in healthy donors. PCR involved 60 Vbeta and 13 Jbeta primers. Some clones are missing from TCRdb's copy, which holds only in-frame ones; the method was immunoSEQ multiplex PCR. Among roughly 150,000 clones listed, about 85% were seen once. The specimen was PBMCs. The source of these receptors is a boy aged 2-9 years in good health and CMV-seronegative.

The gene calls are TRBV10-2 and TRBJ1-1, with no clear D. CDR1 is WSHSY, CDR2 SAAADI, per germline. Trimming stripped 2 bases from V and 0 bases from J, with 7 bases between. CDR3 length: 14 amino acids. The chain's CDR3 is CASSEREMNTEAFF. The DNA of the CDR3 is TGCGCCAGCAGTGAGAGAGAGATGAACACTGAAGCTTTCTTT.

The V and J genes are TRBV6-5 and TRBJ1-1; tentative D call: TRBD1 (5 bases). CDR1 and CDR2 from the germline V gene are MNHEY and SVGAGI. V was cut by 4 bases and J by 4 bases, with 7 bases left in between. CDR3 size: 12 residues. CDR3 bases: TGTGCCAGCAGTTTTCAGGGCACTGAAGCTTTCTTT. Translation: CASSFQGTEAFF.

The table lists this clone with a count of one. The genes are TRBV9 and TRBJ2-5, with D possibly TRBD2 on 6 matching bases. Per germline, CDR1 SGDLS and CDR2 YYNGEE. The CDR3 is 15 amino acids. V lost 0 bases, J lost 5 bases, and 14 bases lay in between. The CDR3: CASSVAGVGAETQYF. In DNA form, the CDR3 reads TGTGCCAGCAGCGTAGCGGGAGTGGGAGCGGAGACCCAGTACTTC.

The CDR3, as DNA: TGTGCCAGCAGCGTAGAGGCCGGGGCTAATGAAAAACTGTTTTTT. Protein product: CASSVEAGANEKLFF. This chain links TRBV9 with TRBJ1-4; D is undetermined. Trimming cost V 0 bases and J 3 bases, with 9 bases left between them. There are 15 residues in the CDR3. Per germline, CDR1 SGDLS and CDR2 YYNGEE.

The chain employs TRBV11-1 and TRBJ2-5, with D possibly matching TRBD2 (5 bases). Germline V gives CDR1 SGHAT, CDR2 FQDESV (reference sequence). Trimming removed 6 bases from V and 5 bases from J, with 13 bases in between. The CDR3 consists of 13 residues. The CDR3 region is CASSPPRGETQYF. CDR3 sequence (DNA): TGTGCCAGCAGTCCCCCCCGGGGTGAGACCCAGTACTTC.

This chain connects TRBV29-1 to TRBJ2-6; the D gene is possibly TRBD1 (6 bases). CDR1 and CDR2 from the germline V gene are SQVTM and ANQGSEA. There are 14 residues in the CDR3. V dropped 4 bases and J dropped 4 bases, with 11 bases sitting between them. The CDR3 DNA reads as TGCAGCGTTGGCGCAGGGGTCGGGGCCAACGTCCTGACTTTC. It specifies CSVGAGVGANVLTF.

This sequence joins TRBV19 and TRBJ1-1, with 10 positions matching TRBD1. This CDR3 spans 14 amino acids. Germline trimming cut 1 base from V and 10 bases from J; bases unmatched to any gene: 6. The V gene's germline CDR1 is LNHDA and CDR2 SQIVND (reference sequence). The CDR3 sequence is CASSIAPGTGAAFF. The CDR3 DNA reads TGTGCCAGTAGTATAGCCCCCGGGACAGGGGCAGCTTTCTTT.

In its sample, this clone was seen once. This chain links TRBV29-1 with TRBJ2-7; weak D call: TRBD2 (6 bases). The CDR3 runs 13 residues. Germline CDR1 reads SQVTM; CDR2 reads ANQGSEA. V shed 2 bases and J shed 6 bases, with 14 bases lying between them. CDR3 DNA sequence: TGCAGCGTTGAACTGGGGACTCGGGGCGAGCAGTACGTC. This codes for CSVELGTRGEQYV.

This clone came up once. V gene TRBV27 combines with J gene TRBJ1-5, with 7 bases fitting TRBD1. Germline CDR1 and CDR2: MNHEY and SMNVEV (reference sequence). Trimming at V came to 5 bases and at J to 4 bases, leaving 5 bases not matched to a gene. The length of the CDR3 is 14 residues. The CDR3 sequence: CASSPRDRNQPQHF. DNA for the CDR3: TGTGCCAGCAGTCCAAGGGACAGAAATCAGCCCCAGCATTTT.

The chain combines TRBV23-1 with TRBJ1-5, with TRBD1 as a possible D gene (6 bases). TRBV23-1 is annotated as an ORF whose role is uncertain. V was clipped by 6 bases and J by 4 bases, with 19 bases between them. The CDR3 has 16 amino acids. This CDR3 is CASSLKTGQGNQPQHF. In DNA form, the CDR3 reads TGCGCCAGCAGCCTTAAAACAGGGCAGGGGAATCAGCCCCAGCATTTT.

V is TRBV2 and J is TRBJ1-6; the match to TRBD1 covers 8 bases. Trimming took 1 base from V and 6 from J; bases not matched to a gene: 5. This CDR3 region has 16 residues. Germline CDR1 is SNHLY and CDR2 is FYNNEI. This CDR3 reads CASSEEWTGSNSPLHF. In DNA, the CDR3 is TGTGCCAGCAGTGAAGAGTGGACAGGGAGTAATTCACCCCTCCACTTT.

V gene TRBV13 combines with J gene TRBJ2-2; 13 nucleotides match TRBD2. The CDR3 length is 18 residues. The germline gives CDR1 PRHDT, CDR2 FYEKMQ (reference sequence). V shed 4 bases and J 3 bases; nucleotides not matched to a gene: 8. The CDR3 nucleotides read TGTGCCAGCAGCTCGATCGGGACTAGCGGGGTTTACACCGGGGAGCTGTTTTTT. Translating gives CASSSIGTSGVYTGELFF.

CDR3 sequence reads: CASSSRRGTEKLFF. The CDR3 DNA follows: TGTGCCAGCAGTAGTCGACGGGGAACCGAAAAACTGTTTTTT. The V call is TRBV28, the J call TRBJ1-4; D is unresolved. The ends were cut back, 5 bases at V and 8 bases at J, with 15 bases in the middle. Germline V gives CDR1 MDHEN, CDR2 SYDVKM. The CDR3 covers 14 residues.

The V gene is TRBV29-1, the J gene TRBJ1-3, with a tentative D call TRBD1 (6 bases). Deletions cut 6 bases from V and 0 bases from J, with 9 bases between. This CDR3 has 13 amino acids. Germline values: CDR1 SQVTM, CDR2 ANQGSEA. CDR3 in amino acids: CSVLDSSGNTIYF. In DNA form, the CDR3 reads TGCAGCGTCCTGGACAGCTCTGGAAACACCATATATTTT.

The gene calls are TRBV10-3 and TRBJ1-5, with D unclear. The CDR3 totals 14 residues. V was trimmed by 3 bases and J by 0 bases, leaving 6 bases between them. Germline CDR1 ENHRY, CDR2 SYGVKD. This CDR3 reads CAISDLSSNQPQHF. In nucleotides, the CDR3 is TGTGCCATCAGTGATTTGAGTAGCAATCAGCCCCAGCATTTT.